The T cell receptor (beta chain) under discussion was sequenced for a study of beta chain features in type 1 diabetes. Across the study: Healthy donors and patients showed comparable age, gender and cell yields. Sorted cells numbering around 100,000,000 were examined across all samples. The study, taken as a whole, reports: Equally in patients and controls, shorter templates might have been favored by PCR. Type 1 diabetes patients had moderately but significantly shorter TCRB CDR3s in all four CD4+ subsets.

This clone was observed a few times. As yet, its antigen is unknown. Trimming at V came to 3 bases and at J to 9 bases, leaving 6 bases not matched to a gene. The CDR3 sequence is 15 residues long. Germline values: CDR1 SGHTA, CDR2 FQGNSA. Every isolated RNA sample was fully reverse transcribed, so sequencing captured expressed TCRB transcripts. The repertoire was sequenced with immunoSEQ multiplex PCR; TCRdb's copy has only in-frame clones and lacks some. This sample has 250,000 to 300,000 clones, with around an eighth found just once. The chain joins TRBV7-2 to TRBJ2-1; 12 nucleotides agree with TRBD2. The sample consisted of naive CD4+ T cells from blood. This TCR came from a young man with type 1 diabetes. Here the CDR3 reads CASSFTGLAGPEQFF. The DNA of the CDR3 is TGTGCCAGCAGCTTTACAGGACTAGCGGGACCTGAGCAGTTCTTC.